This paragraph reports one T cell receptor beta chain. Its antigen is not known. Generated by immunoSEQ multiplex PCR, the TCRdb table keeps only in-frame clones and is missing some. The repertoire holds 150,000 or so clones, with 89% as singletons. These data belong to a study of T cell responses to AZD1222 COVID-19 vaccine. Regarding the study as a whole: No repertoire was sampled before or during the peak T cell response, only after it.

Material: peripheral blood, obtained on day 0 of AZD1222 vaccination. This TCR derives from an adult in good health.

For the CDR3, the DNA is TGTGCCAGCAGCGCCCATCTATCTAACAATGAGCAGTTCTTC. This encodes CASSAHLSNNEQFF. The V gene is TRBV9, the J gene TRBJ2-1, with D unclear. Trimming took 3 bases from V and 5 from J, leaving 12 bases between them. The CDR3 is 14 residues long. From germline, CDR1 is SGDLS and CDR2 YYNGEE.